The 17 T cell receptor beta chains presented below share a single source sample, sequenced in a study of shared clonotypes between healthy human individuals. Here immunoSEQ multiplex PCR was the method, and the copy in TCRdb shows in-frame clones only, minus some. The sample consists of 660,000 or so clones, about 96% of them appearing once. Positive CCR7 selection of CD45RO-negative cells yielded the naive CD8 cells, and terminally differentiated effector memory CD45RA+ cells were excluded. The sequenced sample consisted of naive CD8+ T cells sorted from blood. The origin of the receptors is a woman aged 30 to 39 in good health.

CDR3 protein: CASSWDMNTEAFF. As DNA, the CDR3 is TGTGCCAGCAGCTGGGACATGAACACTGAAGCTTTCTTT. This rearrangement joins TRBV5-6 to TRBJ1-1; a weak D match, TRBD1 (6 bases). Per germline, CDR1 SGHDT and CDR2 YYEEEE. This CDR3 spans 13 amino acids. V was trimmed by 3 bases and J by 0 bases, leaving 6 bases between them.

This sequence joins TRBV11-2 and TRBJ2-7, with 9 bases lining up with TRBD1. This CDR3 has 13 amino acids. Looked up from germline, CDR1 is SGHAT and CDR2 is FQNNGV. J gave up 3 bases and V 5 bases, and 2 bases lay outside the gene matches. In nucleotides, the CDR3 is TGTGCCAGCAGCAAGGGACAGGGCTACGAGCAGTACTTC. Translating gives CASSKGQGYEQYF.

This chain uses TRBV19 with TRBJ2-1; 9 bases match TRBD2. The J segment lost 4 bases and the V segment lost 2 bases, leaving 0 bases of the junction unmatched. The CDR3 covers 14 residues. Germline CDR1 LNHDA, CDR2 SQIVND (reference sequence). The CDR3 here is CASSILAGYNEQFF. CDR3 in DNA: TGTGCCAGTAGTATACTAGCGGGGTACAATGAGCAGTTCTTC. Together with reference TRBV19 and TRBJ2-1, the CDR3 gives the full variable domain: DGGITQSPKYLFRKEGQNVTLSCEQNLNHDAMYWYRQDPGQGLRLIYYSQIVNDFQKGDIAEGYSVSREKKESFPLTVTSAQKNPTAFYLCASSILAGYNEQFFGPGTRLTVL.

The chain recombines TRBV27 with TRBJ2-5; TRBD1 matches at 7 bases. Germline CDR1 reads MNHEY; CDR2 reads SMNVEV (reference sequence). The CDR3 runs 18 residues. The V gene end was trimmed by 0 bases and the J gene end by 1 base; junction bases not matched to a gene: 11. As DNA, the CDR3 is TGTGCCAGCAGTTTATCGGCCCGTGGACAGGCGGTCCAAGAGACCCAGTACTTC. Translating it yields CASSLSARGQAVQETQYF.

A word on this clone: The same CDR3 is also encoded by other DNA sequences in this sample. The gene calls are TRBV7-9 and TRBJ2-7; D remains ambiguous. Germline V gives CDR1 SEHNR, CDR2 FQNEAQ (reference sequence). Trimming pared 5 bases from V and 1 base from J, leaving 9 bases between. CDR3 length: 13 amino acids. This CDR3 reads CASSLAGSYEQYF. The DNA for the CDR3 is TGTGCCAGCAGCCTTGCTGGTTCCTACGAGCAGTACTTC.

The chain recombines TRBV5-1 with TRBJ2-5; D may match TRBD1 or TRBD2 (5 bases each). This CDR3 has 15 amino acids. The V end lost 1 base, the J end lost 5 bases, and 15 bases lay between the germline ends. Germline CDR1 and CDR2: SGHRS and YFSETQ. CDR3 residues: CASSLNGGFVETQYF. In nucleotides, the CDR3 is TGCGCCAGCAGCTTGAATGGGGGATTTGTCGAGACCCAGTACTTC. The complete variable domain, with remaining parts taken from reference TRBV5-1 and TRBJ2-5, reads KAGVTQTPRYLIKTRGQQVTLSCSPISGHRSVSWYQQTPGQGLQFLFEYFSETQRNKGNFPGRFSGRQFSNSRSEMNVSTLELGDSALYLCASSLNGGFVETQYFGPGTRLLVL.

A note on this clone: Different DNA sequences within this sample yield the same CDR3. V usage is TRBV7-9 and J usage is TRBJ2-7; D ambiguous. CDR1 is SEHNR and CDR2 is FQNEAQ in the germline V gene (reference sequence). V shed 5 bases and J shed 1 base, with 6 bases lying between them. This CDR3 comprises 12 residues. Here the CDR3 reads CASSPGSYEQYF. The CDR3 nucleotides read TGTGCCAGCAGCCCCGGATCCTACGAGCAGTACTTC.

This clone was observed once. The chain joins TRBV11-3 to TRBJ2-2; no reliable D call. V was trimmed by 3 bases and J by 5 bases, leaving 7 bases between them. The CDR3 contains 13 residues. Looked up from germline, CDR1 is SGHNT and CDR2 is YENEEA. DNA for the CDR3: TGTGCCAGCAGCTTTACGGAGACCGGGGAGCTGTTTTTT. It yields the protein CASSFTETGELFF.

This chain connects TRBV4-2 to TRBJ2-1, with 8 bases identical to TRBD2. The trim removed 1 base at V and 0 bases at J, leaving 2 bases unmatched. CDR3 length equals 16 residues. CDR1 and CDR2 (germline): LGHNA, YNFKEQ. CDR3 nucleotides: TGTGCCAGCAGCCAAGTCAGCGGGAGCTCCTACAATGAGCAGTTCTTC. Its translation is CASSQVSGSSYNEQFF.

V gene TRBV2 combines with J gene TRBJ2-5, with 11 bases lining up with TRBD2. This CDR3 is built from 16 residues. Looked up from germline, CDR1 is SNHLY and CDR2 is FYNNEI. J gave up 2 bases and V 6 bases, and 8 bases lay outside the gene matches. The CDR3, as DNA: TGTGCCAGCAGAGCCGGGACTAGCGGTAAACAAGAGACCCAGTACTTC. This gives the protein CASRAGTSGKQETQYF.

This chain links TRBV11-2 with TRBJ2-2, with 13 positions matching TRBD2. This CDR3 contains 15 residues. The germline V gene has CDR1 SGHAT and CDR2 FQNNGV. The V and J ends lost 7 bases and 6 bases, in that order; junction bases with no gene match: 5. CDR3: CASIGLAGAPGELFF. The CDR3 region has the DNA TGTGCCAGCATCGGACTAGCGGGAGCGCCCGGGGAGCTGTTTTTT. Full variable domain (missing parts from reference TRBV11-2 and TRBJ2-2): EAGVAQSPRYKIIEKRQSVAFWCNPISGHATLYWYQQILGQGPKLLIQFQNNGVVDDSQLPKDRFSAERLKGVDSTLKIQPAKLEDSAVYLCASIGLAGAPGELFFGEGSRLTVL.

The V call is TRBV4-1, the J call TRBJ1-5; no definite D call. The germline CDR1 and CDR2 sequences are MGHRA and YSYEKL. The CDR3 consists of 15 residues. V lost 1 base, J lost 7 bases, and 14 bases lay in between. The CDR3 reads CASSQGVGFGQPQHF. DNA for the CDR3: TGCGCCAGCAGCCAAGGAGTGGGTTTCGGGCAGCCCCAGCATTTT.

This clone has a single count. This chain connects TRBV14 to TRBJ2-1; D not resolved. The CDR3 is made up of 14 amino acids. Germline V gene sequence: CDR1 SGHDN, CDR2 FVKESK. V was cut by 3 bases and J by 3 bases, with 9 bases left in between. In DNA form, the CDR3 reads TGTGCCAGCAGCCAGGCGGACCACTACAATGAGCAGTTCTTC. Encoded protein: CASSQADHYNEQFF. The full variable domain, with the rest looked up from reference TRBV14 and TRBJ2-1, is EAGVTQFPSHSVIEKGQTVTLRCDPISGHDNLYWYRRVMGKEIKFLLHFVKESKQDESGMPNNRFLAERTGGTYSTLKVQPAELEDSGVYFCASSQADHYNEQFFGPGTRLTVL.

This chain uses TRBV27 with TRBJ1-1, with TRBD1 identical over 8 bases. This CDR3 is 14 amino acids long. The germline V gene has CDR1 MNHEY and CDR2 SMNVEV (reference sequence). V was clipped by 5 bases and J by 2 bases; unmatched bases: 4. CDR3 amino acids: CASSPDRVNTEAFF. CDR3 nucleotides: TGTGCCAGCAGTCCGGACAGGGTTAACACTGAAGCTTTCTTT.

This clone appeared once. The chain has TRBV6-5 and TRBJ1-2, with D hard to call. The CDR3 is 13 residues long. V was trimmed by 2 bases and J by 1 base, leaving 5 bases between them. Germline CDR1 MNHEY, CDR2 SVGAGI. The CDR3 loop is CASSYEYNYGYTF. CDR3 bases: TGTGCCAGCAGTTACGAGTATAACTATGGCTACACCTTC.

The genes are TRBV6-5 and TRBJ1-2; tentative D call: TRBD1 (5 bases). The V end lost 6 bases, the J end lost 4 bases, and 15 bases lay between the germline ends. The CDR3 runs to 14 residues. Germline assignment: CDR1 MNHEY and CDR2 SVGAGI. CDR3 region: CASSTIGTIYGYTF. The CDR3, as DNA: TGTGCCAGCAGCACGATCGGGACGATCTATGGCTACACCTTC.

The chain employs TRBV11-2 and TRBJ2-1; D is uncertain. The CDR3 is 12 amino acids. From germline, CDR1 is SGHAT and CDR2 FQNNGV. Trimming pared 5 bases from V and 6 bases from J, leaving 8 bases between. This CDR3 reads CASSPTSNEQFF. In DNA form, the CDR3 reads TGTGCCAGCAGCCCTACATCCAATGAGCAGTTCTTC.